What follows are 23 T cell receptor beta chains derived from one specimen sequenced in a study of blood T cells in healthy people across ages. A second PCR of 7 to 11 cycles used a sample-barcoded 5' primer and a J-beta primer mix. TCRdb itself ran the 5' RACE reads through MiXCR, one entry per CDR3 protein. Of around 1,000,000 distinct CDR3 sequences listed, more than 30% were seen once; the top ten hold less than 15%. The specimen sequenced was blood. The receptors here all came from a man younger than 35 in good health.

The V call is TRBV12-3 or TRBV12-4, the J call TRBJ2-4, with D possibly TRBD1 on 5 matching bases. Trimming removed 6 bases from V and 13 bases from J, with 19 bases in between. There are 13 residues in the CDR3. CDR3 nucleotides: TGTGCCAGCAGGATGACAGTATACAATGAGCAGTACTTC. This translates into CASRMTVYNEQYF.

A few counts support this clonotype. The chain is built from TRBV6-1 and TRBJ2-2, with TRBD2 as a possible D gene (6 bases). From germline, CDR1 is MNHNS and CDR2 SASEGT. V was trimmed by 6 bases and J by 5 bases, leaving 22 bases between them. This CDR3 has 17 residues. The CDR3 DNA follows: TGTGCCAGCAGCTCCGGGACTGAACCAGTTTCGACCGGGGAGCTGTTTTTT. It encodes CASSSGTEPVSTGELFF.

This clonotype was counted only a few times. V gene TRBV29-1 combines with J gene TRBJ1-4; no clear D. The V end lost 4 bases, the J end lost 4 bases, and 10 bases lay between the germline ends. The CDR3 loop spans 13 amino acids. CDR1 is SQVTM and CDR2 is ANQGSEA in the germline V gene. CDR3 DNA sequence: TGCAGCGTTGGAGGACGGCTTAATGAAAAACTGTTTTTT. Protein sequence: CSVGGRLNEKLFF.

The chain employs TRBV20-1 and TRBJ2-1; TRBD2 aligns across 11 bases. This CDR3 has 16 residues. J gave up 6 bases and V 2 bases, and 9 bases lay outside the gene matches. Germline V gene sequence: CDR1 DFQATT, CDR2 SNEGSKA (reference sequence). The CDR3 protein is CSARLAGGRLANEQFF. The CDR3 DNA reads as TGCAGTGCTAGACTAGCGGGGGGCCGCCTCGCCAATGAGCAGTTCTTC.

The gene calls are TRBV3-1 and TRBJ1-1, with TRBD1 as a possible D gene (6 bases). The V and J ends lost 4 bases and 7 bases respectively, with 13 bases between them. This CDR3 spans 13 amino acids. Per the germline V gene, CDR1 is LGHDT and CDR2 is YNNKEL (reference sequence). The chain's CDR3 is CASSRIRGSEAFF. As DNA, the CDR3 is TGTGCCAGCAGCCGCATTAGGGGGAGTGAAGCTTTCTTT. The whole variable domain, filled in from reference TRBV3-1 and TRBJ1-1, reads DTAVSQTPKYLVTQMGNDKSIKCEQNLGHDTMYWYKQDSKKFLKIMFSYNNKELIINETVPNRFSPKSPDKAHLNLHINSLELGDSAVYFCASSRIRGSEAFFGQGTRLTVV.

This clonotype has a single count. CDR3 DNA sequence: TGTGCCAGCAGCCCCCTCGGGGGCAGGGCGAACACTGAAGCTTTCTTT. The encoded protein is CASSPLGGRANTEAFF. The rearrangement joins TRBV3-1 to TRBJ1-1; a possible D gene is TRBD1 (6 bases). Germline V CDR1 and CDR2: LGHDT, YNNKEL (reference sequence). The CDR3 length is 16 residues. The V end lost 4 bases, the J end lost 1 base, and 16 bases lay between the germline ends.

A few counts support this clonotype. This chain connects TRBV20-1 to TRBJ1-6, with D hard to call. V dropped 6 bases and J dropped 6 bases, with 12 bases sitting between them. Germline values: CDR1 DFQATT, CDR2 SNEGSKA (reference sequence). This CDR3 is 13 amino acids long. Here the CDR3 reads CSAESSLNSPLHF. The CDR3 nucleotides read TGCAGTGCCGAAAGCAGCCTTAATTCACCCCTCCACTTT.

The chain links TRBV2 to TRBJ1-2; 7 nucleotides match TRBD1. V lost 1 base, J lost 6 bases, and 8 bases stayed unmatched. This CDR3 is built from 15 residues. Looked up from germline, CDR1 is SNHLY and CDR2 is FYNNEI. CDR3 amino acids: CASSEGFQGVDGYTF. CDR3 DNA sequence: TGTGCCAGCAGTGAAGGTTTCCAGGGGGTAGATGGCTACACCTTC.

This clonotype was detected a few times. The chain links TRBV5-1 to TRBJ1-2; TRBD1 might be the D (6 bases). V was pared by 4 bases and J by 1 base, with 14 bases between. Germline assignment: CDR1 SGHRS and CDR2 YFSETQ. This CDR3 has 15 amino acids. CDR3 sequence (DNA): TGCGCCAGCAGCCCCGGCGGGGGCGGTAACTATGGCTACACCTTC. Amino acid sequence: CASSPGGGGNYGYTF.

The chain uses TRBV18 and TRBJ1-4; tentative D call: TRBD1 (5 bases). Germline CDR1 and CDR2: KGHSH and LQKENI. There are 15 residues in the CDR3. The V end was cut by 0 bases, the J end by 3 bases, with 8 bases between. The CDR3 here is CASSPPTDPNEKLFF. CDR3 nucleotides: TGTGCCAGCTCACCACCGACAGACCCTAATGAAAAACTGTTTTTT.

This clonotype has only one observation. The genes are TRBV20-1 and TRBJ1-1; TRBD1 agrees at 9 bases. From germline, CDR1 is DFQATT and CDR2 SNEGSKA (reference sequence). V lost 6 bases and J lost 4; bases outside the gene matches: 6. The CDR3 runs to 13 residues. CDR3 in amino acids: CSAEDRGGTEAFF. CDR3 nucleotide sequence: TGCAGTGCCGAGGACAGGGGAGGCACTGAAGCTTTCTTT.

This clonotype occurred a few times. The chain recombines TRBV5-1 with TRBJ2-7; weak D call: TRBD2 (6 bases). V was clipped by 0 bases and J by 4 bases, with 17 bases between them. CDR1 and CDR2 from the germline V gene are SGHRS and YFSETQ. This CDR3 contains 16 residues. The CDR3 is CASSLVWGDEGYEQYF. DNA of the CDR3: TGCGCCAGCAGCTTGGTCTGGGGGGACGAGGGTTACGAGCAGTACTTC.

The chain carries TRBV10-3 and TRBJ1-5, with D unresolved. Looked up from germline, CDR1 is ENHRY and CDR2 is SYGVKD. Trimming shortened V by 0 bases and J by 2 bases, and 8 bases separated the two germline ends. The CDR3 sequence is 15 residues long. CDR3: CAISESGGGNQPQHF. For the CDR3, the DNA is TGTGCCATCAGTGAGTCTGGCGGGGGCAATCAGCCCCAGCATTTT.

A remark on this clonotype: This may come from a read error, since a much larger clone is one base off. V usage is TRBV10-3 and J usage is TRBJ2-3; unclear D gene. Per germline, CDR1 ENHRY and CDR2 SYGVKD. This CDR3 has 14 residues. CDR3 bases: TGTGCCATCAGTGAGTCGAAAGTTCAGGATACGCGGTATTTT. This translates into CAISESKVQDTRYF.

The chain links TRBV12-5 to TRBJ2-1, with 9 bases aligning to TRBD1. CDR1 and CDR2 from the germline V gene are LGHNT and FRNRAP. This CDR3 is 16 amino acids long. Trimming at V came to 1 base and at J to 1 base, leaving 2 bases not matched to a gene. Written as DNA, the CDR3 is TGTGCTAGTGGTTTGGGACAGGGGGAATCCTACAATGAGCAGTTCTTC. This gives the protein CASGLGQGESYNEQFF. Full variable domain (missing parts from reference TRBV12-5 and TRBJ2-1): DARVTQTPRHKVTEMGQEVTMRCQPILGHNTVFWYRQTMMQGLELLAYFRNRAPLDDSGMPKDRFSAEMPDATLATLKIQPSEPRDSAVYFCASGLGQGESYNEQFFGPGTRLTVL.

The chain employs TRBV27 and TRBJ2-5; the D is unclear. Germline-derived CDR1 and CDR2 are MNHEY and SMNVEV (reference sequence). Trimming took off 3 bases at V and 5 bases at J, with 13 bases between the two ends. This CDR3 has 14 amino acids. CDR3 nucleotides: TGTGCCAGCAGTTTCGGCCTCAAGGAGGAGACCCAGTACTTC. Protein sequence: CASSFGLKEETQYF.

CDR3 sequence: CATSDRVGQYF. Here the CDR3 DNA reads TGTGCCACCAGTGATCGGGTTGGGCAGTACTTC. V is TRBV24-1 and J is TRBJ2-5; no clear D. CDR3 size: 11 residues. Germline V gene data show CDR1 as KGHDR and CDR2 as SFDVKD. V gave up 3 bases and J gave up 11 bases, with 9 bases separating them.

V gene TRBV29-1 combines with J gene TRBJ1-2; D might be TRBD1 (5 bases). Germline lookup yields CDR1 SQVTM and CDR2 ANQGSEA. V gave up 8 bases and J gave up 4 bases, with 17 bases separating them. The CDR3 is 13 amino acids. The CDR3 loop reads CSIKVDRAYGYTF. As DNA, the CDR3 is TGCAGCATCAAAGTTGACAGAGCCTATGGCTACACCTTC.

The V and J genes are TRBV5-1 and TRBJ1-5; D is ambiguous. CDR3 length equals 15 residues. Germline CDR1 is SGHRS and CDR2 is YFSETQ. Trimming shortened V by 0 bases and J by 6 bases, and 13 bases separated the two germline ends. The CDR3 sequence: CASSLGELGSQPQHF. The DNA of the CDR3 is TGCGCCAGCAGCTTGGGGGAGTTGGGGAGTCAGCCCCAGCATTTT.

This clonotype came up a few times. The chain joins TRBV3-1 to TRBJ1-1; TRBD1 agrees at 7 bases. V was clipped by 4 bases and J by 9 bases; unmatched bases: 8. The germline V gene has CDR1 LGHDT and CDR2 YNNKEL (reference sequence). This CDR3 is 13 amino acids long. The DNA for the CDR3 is TGTGCCAGCAGCCCTCCGGGACAGTTTAAAGCTTTCTTT. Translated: CASSPPGQFKAFF.

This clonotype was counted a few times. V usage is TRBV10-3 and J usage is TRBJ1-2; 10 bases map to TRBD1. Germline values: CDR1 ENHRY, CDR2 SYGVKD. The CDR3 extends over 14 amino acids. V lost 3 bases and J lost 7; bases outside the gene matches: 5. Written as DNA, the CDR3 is TGTGCCATCAGTGACCTCGGACAGGGGGGTGGCTACACCTTC. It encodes CAISDLGQGGGYTF.

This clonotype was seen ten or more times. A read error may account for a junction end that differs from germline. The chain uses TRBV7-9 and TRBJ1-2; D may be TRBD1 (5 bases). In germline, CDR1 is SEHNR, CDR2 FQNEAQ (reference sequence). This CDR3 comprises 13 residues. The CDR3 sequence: CASTLGHGYGYTF. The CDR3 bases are TGTGCCAGCACCTTAGGACACGGATATGGCTACACCTTC.

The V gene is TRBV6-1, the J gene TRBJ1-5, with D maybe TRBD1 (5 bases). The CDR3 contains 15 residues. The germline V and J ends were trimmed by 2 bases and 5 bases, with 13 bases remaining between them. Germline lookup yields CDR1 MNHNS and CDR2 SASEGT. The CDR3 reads CASSEMQGGDQPQHF. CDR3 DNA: TGTGCCAGCAGTGAAATGCAGGGAGGCGATCAGCCCCAGCATTTT.